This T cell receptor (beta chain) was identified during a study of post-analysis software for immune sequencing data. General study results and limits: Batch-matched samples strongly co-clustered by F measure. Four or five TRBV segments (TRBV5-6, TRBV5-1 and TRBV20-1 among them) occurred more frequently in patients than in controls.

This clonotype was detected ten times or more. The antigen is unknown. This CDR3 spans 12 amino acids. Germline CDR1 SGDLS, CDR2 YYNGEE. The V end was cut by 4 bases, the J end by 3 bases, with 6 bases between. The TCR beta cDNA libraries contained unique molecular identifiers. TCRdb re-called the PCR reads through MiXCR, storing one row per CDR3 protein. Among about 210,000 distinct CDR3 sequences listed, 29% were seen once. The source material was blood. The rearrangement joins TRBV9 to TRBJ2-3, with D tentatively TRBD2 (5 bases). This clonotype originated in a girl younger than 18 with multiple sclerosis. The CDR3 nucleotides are TGTGCCAGCAGCCCGGGGACAGATACGCAGTATTTT. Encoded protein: CASSPGTDTQYF.